This TCR beta chain was sequenced in a study of technical replicates of blood from a few donors. TCRdb's table, derived via immunoSEQ multiplex PCR, lists solely in-frame clones and lacks some. The table lists over 90,000 clones, 95% of them singletons, with 0.2% to 0.25% in the top ten. CDR1 is MNHEY and CDR2 is SMNVEV in the germline V gene (reference sequence). The length of the CDR3 is 16 residues. The junction had 12 bases not matched to a gene; V was cut back by 6 bases and J by 4 bases. The sequenced material came from T cells isolated from PBMCs. The TCR comes from a human donor in good health. The chain links TRBV27 to TRBJ2-7; TRBD1 matches at 10 bases. The CDR3, as DNA: TGTGCCAGCAGCCGCCGGGGACAGGGGTCGTTTTACGAGCAGTACTTC. It specifies CASSRRGQGSFYEQYF.